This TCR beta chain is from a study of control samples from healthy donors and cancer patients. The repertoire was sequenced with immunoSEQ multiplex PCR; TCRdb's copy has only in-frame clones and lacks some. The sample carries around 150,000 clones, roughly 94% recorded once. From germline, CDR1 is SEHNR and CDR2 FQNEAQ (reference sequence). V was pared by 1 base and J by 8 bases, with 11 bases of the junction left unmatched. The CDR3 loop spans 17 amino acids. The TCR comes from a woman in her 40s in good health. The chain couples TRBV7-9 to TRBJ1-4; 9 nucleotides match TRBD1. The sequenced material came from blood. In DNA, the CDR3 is TGTGCCAGCAGCTTAGTAATGAGCGGGACAGGGAACGAAAAACTGTTTTTT. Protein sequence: CASSLVMSGTGNEKLFF. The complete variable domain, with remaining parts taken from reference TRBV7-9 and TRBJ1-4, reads DTGVSQNPRHKITKRGQNVTFRCDPISEHNRLYWYRQTLGQGPEFLTYFQNEAQLEKSRLLSDRFSAERPKGSFSTLEIQRTEQGDSAMYLCASSLVMSGTGNEKLFFGSGTQLSVL.